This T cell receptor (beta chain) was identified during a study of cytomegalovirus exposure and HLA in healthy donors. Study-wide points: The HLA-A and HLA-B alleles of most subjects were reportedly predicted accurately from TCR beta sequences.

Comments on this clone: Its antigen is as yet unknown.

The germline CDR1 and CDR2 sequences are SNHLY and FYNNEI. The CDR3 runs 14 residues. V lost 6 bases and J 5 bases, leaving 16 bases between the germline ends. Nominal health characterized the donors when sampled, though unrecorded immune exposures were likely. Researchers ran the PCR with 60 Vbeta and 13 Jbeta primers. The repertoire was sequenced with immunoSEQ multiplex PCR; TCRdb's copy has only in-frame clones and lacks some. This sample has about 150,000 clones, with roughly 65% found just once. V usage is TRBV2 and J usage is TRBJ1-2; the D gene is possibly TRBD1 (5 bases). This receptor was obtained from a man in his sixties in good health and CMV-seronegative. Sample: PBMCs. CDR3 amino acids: CASRAGRTTYGYTF. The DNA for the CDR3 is TGTGCCAGCAGAGCAGGGCGGACTACATATGGCTACACCTTC.